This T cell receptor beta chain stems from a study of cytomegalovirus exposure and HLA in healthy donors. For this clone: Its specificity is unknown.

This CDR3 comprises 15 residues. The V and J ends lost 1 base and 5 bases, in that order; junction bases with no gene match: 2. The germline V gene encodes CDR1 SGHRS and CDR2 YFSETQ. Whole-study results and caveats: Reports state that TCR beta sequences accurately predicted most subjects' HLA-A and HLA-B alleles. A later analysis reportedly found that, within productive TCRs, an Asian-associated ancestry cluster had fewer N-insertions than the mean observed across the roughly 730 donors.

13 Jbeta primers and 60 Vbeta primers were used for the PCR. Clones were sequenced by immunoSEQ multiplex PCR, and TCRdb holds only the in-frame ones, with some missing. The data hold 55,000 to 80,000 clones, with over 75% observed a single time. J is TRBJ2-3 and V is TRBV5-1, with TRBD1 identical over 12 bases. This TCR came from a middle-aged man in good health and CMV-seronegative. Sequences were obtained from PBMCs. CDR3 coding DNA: TGCGCCAGCAGCTTGAGGGACAGGGGGCGAGATACGCAGTATTTT. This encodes CASSLRDRGRDTQYF. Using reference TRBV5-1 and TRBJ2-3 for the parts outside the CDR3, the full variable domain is KAGVTQTPRYLIKTRGQQVTLSCSPISGHRSVSWYQQTPGQGLQFLFEYFSETQRNKGNFPGRFSGRQFSNSRSEMNVSTLELGDSALYLCASSLRDRGRDTQYFGPGTRLTVL.